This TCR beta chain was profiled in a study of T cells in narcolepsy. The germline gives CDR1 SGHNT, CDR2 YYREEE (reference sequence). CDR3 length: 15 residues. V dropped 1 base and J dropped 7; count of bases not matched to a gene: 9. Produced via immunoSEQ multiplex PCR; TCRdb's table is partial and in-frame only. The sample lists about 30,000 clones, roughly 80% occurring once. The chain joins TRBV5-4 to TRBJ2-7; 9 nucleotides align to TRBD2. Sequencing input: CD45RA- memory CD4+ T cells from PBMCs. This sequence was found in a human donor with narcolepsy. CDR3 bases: TGTGCCAGCAGCTTGCCTCGCGGGAGGGCCCAAGAGCAGTACTTC. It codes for CASSLPRGRAQEQYF.